These T cell receptor beta chains were read from a single sample in a study of PD-L1 blockade in urothelial cancer. Assay used: immunoSEQ multiplex PCR; TCRdb lists only in-frame clones, some missing. The data hold some 48,000 clones, with approximately 80% observed a single time. Source: PBMCs, taken around atezolizumab (anti-PD-L1) treatment. These receptors came from a man aged 65-85 years with urothelial cancer. The CDR3 runs from the conserved cysteine through the conserved F or W. A D gene is named only where the DNA matches it firmly. Clone size, where shown, is once, few, many, or a class for clones that have expanded.

TGTGCCAGCAGTCGAAACCCGGTGGAGACCCAGTACTTC | CASSRNPVETQYF | - | TRBJ2-5 | 13 | - | TRBV28
TGTGCCAGCGTCAACCAGGGGGCAGGTGGAAACACCATATATTTT | CASVNQGAGGNTIYF | TRBD1 | TRBJ1-3 | 15 | - | TRBV28
TGTGCCAGCAGCCGGGACAGGGGGCAAGGTGAGCAGTTCTTC | CASSRDRGQGEQFF | TRBD1 | TRBJ2-1 | 14 | - | TRBV4-2
TGTGCCAGCAGAGAGCCCACCGGGACAGGGAAGTGGGCTTTCTTT | CASREPTGTGKWAFF | TRBD1 | TRBJ1-1 | 15 | - | TRBV28
TGTGCCAGCAGCGTAGGAGGGACTTTCTCTAACACCGGGGAGCTGTTTTTT | CASSVGGTFSNTGELFF | - | TRBJ2-2 | 17 | once | TRBV9
TGTGCCAGCAGCTTAGGGGGACTTGTCACAGATACGCAGTATTTT | CASSLGGLVTDTQYF | - | TRBJ2-3 | 15 | - | TRBV7-2
TGTGCCAGTAGTATAGATGTCGGGGGTAACACCGGGGAGCTGTTTTTT | CASSIDVGGNTGELFF | - | TRBJ2-2 | 16 | once | TRBV19
TGTGCCAGCAGCCTAAGAGGGGGGGGACTAGCCCAAGAGACCCAGTACTTC | CASSLRGGGLAQETQYF | TRBD2 | TRBJ2-5 | 17 | - | TRBV7-2
TGCGCCAGCAAAACGGGACTAGCGGGACTCTACGAGCAGTACTTC | CASKTGLAGLYEQYF | TRBD2 | TRBJ2-7 | 15 | - | TRBV10-2
TGTGCCAGCACCCCCACTTACTTACAGTTCTTC | CASTPTYLQFF | - | TRBJ2-1 | 11 | - | TRBV2
TGTGCCAGTACCAAAGGGGGATTGCAAGAAGAGACCCAGTACTTC | CASTKGGLQEETQYF | - | TRBJ2-5 | 15 | - | TRBV19
TGCAGCGCCCGCAGAAGTCTGGCGGGAGAGGGGACAGATACGCAGTATTTT | CSARRSLAGEGTDTQYF | TRBD2 | TRBJ2-3 | 17 | - | TRBV29-1
TGTGCCAGCAAAAAAGAACTAGCGGGAATGAACACCGGGGAGCTGTTTTTT | CASKKELAGMNTGELFF | TRBD2 | TRBJ2-2 | 17 | few | TRBV28
TGTGCCAGCAGCGACATCTTAGGTCTAGCGGGAAATGAGCAGTTCTTC | CASSDILGLAGNEQFF | TRBD2 | TRBJ2-1 | 16 | - | TRBV7-8
TGCAGCGTTGATGGCCTGGAAGAGACCCAGTACTTC | CSVDGLEETQYF | - | TRBJ2-5 | 12 | - | TRBV29-1
TGCGCCAGCAGCTTGACAGGGATCGGAAACACCATATATTTT | CASSLTGIGNTIYF | - | TRBJ1-3 | 14 | - | TRBV5-1
TGTGCCAGCAGCTCCGGGACAGGTCCCTACGAGCAGTACTTC | CASSSGTGPYEQYF | TRBD1 | TRBJ2-7 | 14 | once | TRBV7-9
TGTGCCAGCAGTTTAAACGGCAGGGAGGTTCGGGGCTATGGCTACACCTTC | CASSLNGREVRGYGYTF | - | TRBJ1-2 | 17 | - | TRBV27
TGTGCCAGCAGCTTAGGTGCACTCACCTACGAGCAGTACTTC | CASSLGALTYEQYF | - | TRBJ2-7 | 14 | - | TRBV11-2
TGTGCCAGCAGTACACAGACTAGCGGAGATTGGGTGGGGTACTTC | CASSTQTSGDWVGYF | TRBD2 | TRBJ2-7 | 15 | - | TRBV28